Below, one T cell receptor beta chain is given with its context. Its antigen is as yet unknown. Thawed PBMCs were FACS-sorted into unstimulated CD4+CD25+CD127- regulatory T cells, CD4+CD25- non-regulatory cells, CD4 and CD8 cells. This sample was included in a study of Tregs in tolerant kidney transplant recipients. About the study: The nonmyeloablative bone marrow transplants came from related graft donors, with transient mixed chimerism.

Study conclusions and caveats: Donor-specific Treg expansion exceeded global Treg expansion in tolerant patients, suggesting antigen drive. Activated donor B cell expansion appeared to reveal the most relevant donor-specific TCRbeta repertoire.

TCRdb keeps only in-frame clones here, not all; method: immunoSEQ multiplex PCR. The profile shows roughly 69,000 clones, 85% to 90% of them singletons. Germline V lookup: CDR1 KGHSH, CDR2 LQKENI. Trimming cost V 6 bases and J 1 base, with 6 bases left between them. The CDR3 has 12 amino acids. The specimen comprised CD4+ T cells from blood, sampled before the transplant. This receptor was identified in a human donor who received a combined kidney and bone marrow transplant. The gene calls are TRBV18 and TRBJ2-5; D perhaps matches TRBD2 (6 bases). CDR3 DNA sequence: TGTGCCAGCTCGGAGGGCCAAGAGACCCAGTACTTC. Its protein product is CASSEGQETQYF. The entire variable domain, with the rest obtained from reference TRBV18 and TRBJ2-5, is as follows: NAGVMQNPRHLVRRRGQEARLRCSPMKGHSHVYWYRQLPEEGLKFMVYLQKENIIDESGMPKERFSAEFPKEGPSILRIQQVVRGDSAAYFCASSEGQETQYFGPGTRLLVL.